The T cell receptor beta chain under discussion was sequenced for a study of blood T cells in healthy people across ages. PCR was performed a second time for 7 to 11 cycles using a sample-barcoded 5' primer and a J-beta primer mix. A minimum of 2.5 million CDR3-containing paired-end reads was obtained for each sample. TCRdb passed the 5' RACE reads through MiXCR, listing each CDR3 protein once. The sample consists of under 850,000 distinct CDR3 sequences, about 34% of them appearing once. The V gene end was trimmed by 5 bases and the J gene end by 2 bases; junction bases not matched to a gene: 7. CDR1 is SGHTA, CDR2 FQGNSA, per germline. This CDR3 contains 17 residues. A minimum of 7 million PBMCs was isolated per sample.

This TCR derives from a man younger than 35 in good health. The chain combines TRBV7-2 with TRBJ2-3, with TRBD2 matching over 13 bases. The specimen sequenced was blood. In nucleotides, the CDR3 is TGTGCCAGCAGCCCCCGGACTAGCGGGGGCTTCACAGATACGCAGTATTTT. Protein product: CASSPRTSGGFTDTQYF.